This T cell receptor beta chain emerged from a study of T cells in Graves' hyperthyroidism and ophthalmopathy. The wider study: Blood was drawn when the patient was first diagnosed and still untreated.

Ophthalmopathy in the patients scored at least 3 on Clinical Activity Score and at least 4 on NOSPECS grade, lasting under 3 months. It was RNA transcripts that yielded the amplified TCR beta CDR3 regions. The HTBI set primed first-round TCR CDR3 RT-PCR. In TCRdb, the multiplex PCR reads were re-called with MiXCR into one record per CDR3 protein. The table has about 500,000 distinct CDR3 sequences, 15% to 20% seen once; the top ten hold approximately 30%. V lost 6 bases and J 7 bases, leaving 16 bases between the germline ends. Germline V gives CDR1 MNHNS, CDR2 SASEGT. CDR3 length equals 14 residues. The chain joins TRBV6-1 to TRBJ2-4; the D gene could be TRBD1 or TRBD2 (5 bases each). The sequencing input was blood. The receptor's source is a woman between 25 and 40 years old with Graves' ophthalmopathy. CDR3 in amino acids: CASSPGTQRNIQYF. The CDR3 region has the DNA TGTGCCAGCAGCCCTGGGACCCAGCGGAACATTCAGTACTTC.